Here is one TCR beta chain with its context. This clone's antigen is unknown. No qualities accompany the bases; no much larger clone lies one base away. Donors were about 36 systemically healthy Caucasian individuals from Russia aged roughly 6 to 95 years. Around 10 milliliters of peripheral blood were drawn from each donor into EDTA-treated Vacutainer tubes. Ficoll-Paque density-gradient centrifugation was used to isolate PBMCs, with at least 7 million per sample. Trizol reagent was used to extract total RNA from PBMCs, with at least 6 micrograms per sample. Naive CD45RAhigh/CD27high T cell percentages were measured by flow cytometry on a PBMC aliquot from every donor. This record comes from a study of blood T cells in healthy people across ages (dated by TCRdb to the mid-2010s). Background for the entire study: In model experiments, roughly one uniquely barcoded TCR beta cDNA molecule per two T cells was captured by template switching. To track age-related changes in TCR beta repertoire diversity, the study relied on deep sequencing normalized with unique cDNA molecular identifiers. Four age groups were formed from the donors: young (average about 17 years), middle-aged (around 40), aged (roughly 56) and long-lived (about 80). To avoid experimental bias, donors of different ages were randomly spread across the sequencing lanes. For two donors (one aged 18 to 29 and one aged 80 or older), the study analyzed two additional independent replicas of 1 million unique cDNA reads from the same blood draw. Results the study describes overall, beyond this receptor: Compared with the aged group, the long-lived group had more naive CD4+ T cells, fewer expanded clones and increased TCR diversity, a pattern suggesting age selection. Estimates of total diversity from one million sequenced T cells were regarded as lower bounds and underestimates. As age increased, observed TCR beta diversity per million T cells dropped in a roughly linear way, and a significant reduction was already evident by age 40. Observed TCR beta diversity correlated strongly with the percentage of naive T cells measured by flow cytometry. Because donor CMV infection status was unknown, age-related changes in expanded clonotypes were potentially confounded. Because profiling used bulk unsorted PBMCs, naive and antigen-experienced compartments could not be compared conclusively.

Germline trimming: 3 bases from V, 5 bases from J; junction bases outside gene matches: 4. Inclusive of the bounding cysteine and phenylalanine, the CDR3 is 14 residues long. Of all the DNA, just the CDR3 is kept, 42 bases in frame from base 1. According to the germline V gene, CDR1 reads MDHEN and CDR2 reads SYDVKM. Libraries were constructed by 5' RACE. The instrument was an Illumina HiSeq 2500. A second PCR of 7 to 11 cycles was performed with a sample-barcoded 5' primer and a J-beta primer mix. A template-switch 5' adaptor carrying 12 random nucleotides introduced a unique molecular identifier onto each TCR beta cDNA molecule. Each sample yielded at least 3 million CDR3-containing paired-end reads. First-strand cDNA synthesis was performed from all RNA using the Mint cDNA synthesis kit, with priming by a TRBC-specific oligonucleotide. Following uracil-DNA glycosylase treatment, all cDNA underwent a first 18-cycle PCR with the universal primers M1SS and BC2_uni_R. In the original analysis: Each sample was normalized by randomly selecting 1 million high-quality reads, each carrying a distinct molecular identifier. Instead of being binned into consensus sequences, reads that shared molecular identifiers were thrown out. MiTCR, with a Q25 quality threshold and the strictest error-elimination algorithm, was used for CDR3 identification, clonotype clustering and error correction. A nonparametric unseen species model with Euler transformation was used to estimate a lower bound on total TCR beta diversity. The public reads were reprocessed in TCRdb via fastp at Q25 and MiXCR, keeping in-frame beta chains. Under each unique CDR3 protein, matching rows form one entry showing the most common genes and DNA. These V and J calls are TCRdb output, not the study's own analysis. This sample is represented by 600,000 to 800,000 distinct CDR3 sequences; more than 45% of them were singletons. The ten largest clonotypes hold 13% of the sample.

The sequenced sample was blood. The chain was built from TRBV28 and TRBJ2-4; the central 7 bases match TRBD1. This receptor was obtained from a woman at least 80 years old in good health. Here the CDR3 is given as CASSFRDRQNIQYF. Here is the DNA: TGTGCCAGCAGTTTTAGGGACAGACAAAACATTCAGTACTTC.